This T cell receptor (beta chain) is drawn from a study of shared clonotypes between healthy human individuals. The overall study: The donor pool was made up of two women and three men aged 18 to 49. General study points: Approximately 4.5% was the fraction of naive CD4 clonotypes found shared across a handful of donors. The study generally estimated greater richness for naive than memory subsets.

Profiled with immunoSEQ multiplex PCR; TCRdb holds only in-frame clones, not every one. The profile shows around 550,000 clones, 90% to 96% of them singletons. Concerning this clone: What it binds is not known.

The sequence was collected from a woman aged 30 to 39 in good health. Sample: naive CD4+ T cells sorted from blood. Described subset: CD45RA+ positively selected.

The CDR3 sequence is CASSPPGSTYNEQFF. CDR3 DNA sequence: TGTGCCAGCTCACCCCCGGGGAGCACCTACAATGAGCAGTTCTTC. V usage is TRBV18 and J usage is TRBJ2-1, with D tentatively TRBD2 (5 bases). The germline V gene encodes CDR1 KGHSH and CDR2 LQKENI. The CDR3 has 15 amino acids. V was trimmed by 3 bases and J by 2 bases, leaving 11 bases between them. Looking up the rest from reference TRBV18 and TRBJ2-1 gives the full variable domain: NAGVMQNPRHLVRRRGQEARLRCSPMKGHSHVYWYRQLPEEGLKFMVYLQKENIIDESGMPKERFSAEFPKEGPSILRIQQVVRGDSAAYFCASSPPGSTYNEQFFGPGTRLTVL.